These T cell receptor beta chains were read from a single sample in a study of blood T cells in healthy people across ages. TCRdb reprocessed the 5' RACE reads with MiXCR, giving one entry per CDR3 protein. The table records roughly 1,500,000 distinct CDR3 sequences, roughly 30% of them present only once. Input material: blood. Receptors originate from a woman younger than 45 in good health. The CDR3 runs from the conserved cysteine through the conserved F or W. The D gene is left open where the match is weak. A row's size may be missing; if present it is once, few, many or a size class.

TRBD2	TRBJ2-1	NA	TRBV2	TGTGCCAGCAGTGAAAGGGAGGGCGGGGAGCAGTTCTTC	CASSEREGGEQFF
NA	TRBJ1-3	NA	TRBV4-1	TGCGCCAGCAGCCAAGACGCCCAGGGCTTCGGAAACACCATATATTTT	CASSQDAQGFGNTIYF
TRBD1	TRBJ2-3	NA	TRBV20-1	TGCAGTCTCGACAGGGGCCCCGGTGCAGATACGCAGTATTTT	CSLDRGPGADTQYF
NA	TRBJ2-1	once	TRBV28	TGTGCCAGCAGTAATCCCCGGACAGTATACAATGAGCAGTTCTTC	CASSNPRTVYNEQFF
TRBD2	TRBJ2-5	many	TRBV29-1	TGCAGCGTCGGTAGCGGGAGAATTGGAGAGACCCAGTACTTC	CSVGSGRIGETQYF
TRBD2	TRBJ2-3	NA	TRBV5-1	TGCGCCAGCACCAGAACTAGCGACATGACAGATACGCAGTATTTT	CASTRTSDMTDTQYF
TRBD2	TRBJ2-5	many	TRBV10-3	TGTGCCATCAGTGAGTCTGTCGGCGGGGGGTACCAAGAGACCCAGTACTTC	CAISESVGGGYQETQYF
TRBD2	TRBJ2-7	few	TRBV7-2	TGTGCCAGCAGCTTAGTTATACACGCGGGGGATCCACGTAACGAGCAGTACTTC	CASSLVIHAGDPRNEQYF
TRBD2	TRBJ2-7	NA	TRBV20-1	TGCAGTGCTAGAGGTCGAGCGGGAGGAGAGGCCCCCTACGAGCAGTACTTC	CSARGRAGGEAPYEQYF
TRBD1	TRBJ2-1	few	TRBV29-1	TGCAGCGTTGGGTGGACAGGTGCTGACAATGAGCAGTTCTTC	CSVGWTGADNEQFF
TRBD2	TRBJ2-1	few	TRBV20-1	TGCAGTGCTTCAAGGACTAGCGGGAGATACAATGAGCAGTTCTTC	CSASRTSGRYNEQFF
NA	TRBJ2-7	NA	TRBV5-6	TGTGCCAGCAGCTTACACGGAACCCTGGTGAAGTACTTC	CASSLHGTLVKYF
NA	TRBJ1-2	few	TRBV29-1	TGCAGCGCAACGCCCCAAGGTGTGGGTGGCTACACCTTC	CSATPQGVGGYTF
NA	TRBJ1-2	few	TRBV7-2	TGTGCCAGCAGCTTTCAAGGAAGAAACTATGGCTACACCTTC	CASSFQGRNYGYTF
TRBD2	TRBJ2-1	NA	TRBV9	TGTGCCACCAGTGCCACCGGGCGGGGGGGCGACAATGAGCAGTTCTTC	CATSATGRGGDNEQFF
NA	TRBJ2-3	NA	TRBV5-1	TGCGCCAGCTGCCAGGTTAGGAGCACAGATACGCAGTATTTT	CASCQVRSTDTQYF
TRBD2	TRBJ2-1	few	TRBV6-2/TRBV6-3	TGTGCCAGCACCAAAAGATCCCGACTAGCGGGAGGACATGAGCAGTTCTTC	CASTKRSRLAGGHEQFF
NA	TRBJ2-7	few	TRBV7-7	TGTGCCAGCAGCTTAGCCCCCAGGATCACCCTCGAGCAGTACTTC	CASSLAPRITLEQYF
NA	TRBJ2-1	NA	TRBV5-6	TGTGCCAGCAGCTTGGACAGGGCGGATGAGCAGTTCTTC	CASSLDRADEQFF
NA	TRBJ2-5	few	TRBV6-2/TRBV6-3	TGTGCCAGCAGTTACGAATTGACTGAAACTTACCGTAGCCACCACCAAGAGACCCAGTACTTC	CASSYELTETYRSHHQETQYF
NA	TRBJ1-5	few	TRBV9	TGTGCCAGCAGCGTAGGGGCGGTCAATCAGCCCCAGCATTTT	CASSVGAVNQPQHF
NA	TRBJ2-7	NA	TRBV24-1	TGTGCCACCAGTGATTCCCAGACCTACGAGCAGTACTTC	CATSDSQTYEQYF
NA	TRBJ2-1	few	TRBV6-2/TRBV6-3	TGTGCCAGCAGTAGAAAAGGACTGCTCCGCGATGAGCAGTTCTTC	CASSRKGLLRDEQFF
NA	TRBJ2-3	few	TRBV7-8	TGTGCCAGCAGCCCGCACTTAGATACGCAGTATTTT	CASSPHLDTQYF
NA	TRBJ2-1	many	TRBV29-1	TGCAGCGTTGATAAGACATACAGCTCCTACAATGAGCAGTTCTTC	CSVDKTYSSYNEQFF
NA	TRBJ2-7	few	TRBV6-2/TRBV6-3	TGTGCCAGCAGTTACTCGGAGCTAGCCTACGAGCAGTACTTC	CASSYSELAYEQYF
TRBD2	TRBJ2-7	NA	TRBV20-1	TGCAGTGCTAGAGATCCGACTAGCGGCTACGAGCAGTACTTC	CSARDPTSGYEQYF
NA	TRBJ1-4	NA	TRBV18	TGTGCCAGCTCACCACCGGGGGCAGCTGAAAAACTGTTTTTT	CASSPPGAAEKLFF
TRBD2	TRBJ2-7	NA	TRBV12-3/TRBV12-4	TGTGCCAGCAGTTTCCGGAGACTAGCGGGGGACGAGCAGTACTTC	CASSFRRLAGDEQYF
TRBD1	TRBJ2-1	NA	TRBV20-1	TGCAGTGCTTATGACAGGGGGCGAGGCAATGAGCAGTTCTTC	CSAYDRGRGNEQFF
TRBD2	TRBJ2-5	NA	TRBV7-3	TGTGCCAGCAGCTTAACCCAGGGACTAGCGGGAGGGGAGACCCAGTACTTC	CASSLTQGLAGGETQYF
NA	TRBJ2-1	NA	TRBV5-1	TGCGCCAGCGGACTCCAACTGGGTGAGCGGAATGAGCAGTTCTTC	CASGLQLGERNEQFF
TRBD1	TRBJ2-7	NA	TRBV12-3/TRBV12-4	TGTGCCAGCAGTTTCAGACCGGGACAGCAGAGCTCCTACGAGCAGTACTTC	CASSFRPGQQSSYEQYF
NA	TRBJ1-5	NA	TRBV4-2	TGTGCCAGCAGCCAAGATCTGCGGAGCAATCAGCCCCAGCATTTT	CASSQDLRSNQPQHF
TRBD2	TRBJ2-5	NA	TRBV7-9	TGTGCCAGCAGCTCCACCCGGACTAGCCGGGATGTGGAGACCCAGTACTTC	CASSSTRTSRDVETQYF
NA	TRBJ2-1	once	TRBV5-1	TGCGCCAGCAGCTTGGTAGATAGCTCCTACATTGAGCAGTTCTTC	CASSLVDSSYIEQFF